These 10 T cell receptor beta chains were sequenced from one sample in a study of T cell changes during pregnancy in multiple sclerosis. The assay was immunoSEQ multiplex PCR, and TCRdb's table has in-frame clones only and misses some. This table has about 65,000 clones, 85% to 95% appearing once. The sequenced sample was CD8+ T cells from peripheral blood mononuclear cells, obtained in the third trimester of pregnancy. The receptors here all came from a female donor in good health, enrolled as a control in a pregnancy study.

The V call is TRBV19, the J call TRBJ1-1, with D tentatively TRBD1 (5 bases). The V gene lost 5 bases and the J gene lost 3 bases, with 13 bases spanning the gap. The CDR3 length is 14 residues. Germline CDR1 LNHDA, CDR2 SQIVND (reference sequence). The CDR3 bases are TGTGCCAGTAGTTGGGACGGGGAGGACACTGAAGCTTTCTTT. This sequence encodes CASSWDGEDTEAFF.

V and J are TRBV9 and TRBJ1-1, with a tentative D call TRBD1 (5 bases). The CDR3 is 14 residues long. V shed 0 bases and J shed 3 bases, with 9 bases lying between them. Germline lookup yields CDR1 SGDLS and CDR2 YYNGEE. CDR3 bases: TGTGCCAGCAGCGTAGGGGGGGTCGACACTGAAGCTTTCTTT. Its translation: CASSVGGVDTEAFF.

The chain has TRBV19 and TRBJ1-5; D not resolved. The germline V and J ends were trimmed by 7 bases and 0 bases, with 7 bases remaining between them. This CDR3 is built from 13 residues. Germline CDR1 reads LNHDA; CDR2 reads SQIVND (reference sequence). The CDR3 spells CASTEYSNQPQHF. In nucleotides, the CDR3 is TGTGCCAGTACGGAGTATAGCAATCAGCCCCAGCATTTT.

CDR3 amino acids: CASSPYSRGKGNTIYF. CDR3 nucleotide sequence: TGCGCCAGCAGCCCATATTCCAGGGGGAAAGGAAACACCATATATTTT. The chain carries TRBV5-1 and TRBJ1-3, with TRBD1 matching 7 bases. CDR3 length equals 16 residues. After removal of 4 bases from V and 4 bases from J, the junction contained 11 bases not matched to a gene. Germline assignment: CDR1 SGHRS and CDR2 YFSETQ.

Here the CDR3 DNA reads TGCGCCAGCAGAAATAGCGGGGGGACGCACCAATCCTACGAGCAGTACTTC. Translating it yields CASRNSGGTHQSYEQYF. The gene calls are TRBV5-1 and TRBJ2-7; 10 bases are shared with TRBD2. The length of the CDR3 is 17 residues. With 5 bases clipped from V and 1 base from J, the junction kept 12 bases outside the gene matches. Germline CDR1 reads SGHRS; CDR2 reads YFSETQ.

The chain combines TRBV6-1 with TRBJ1-1, with TRBD1 as a possible D gene (5 bases). This CDR3 is built from 15 residues. The germline V and J ends were trimmed by 7 bases and 5 bases, with 20 bases remaining between them. Per the germline V gene, CDR1 is MNHNS and CDR2 is SASEGT. The CDR3 region is CASNYVPGWDTEAFF. DNA of the CDR3: TGTGCCAGCAATTATGTCCCAGGGTGGGATACTGAAGCTTTCTTT.

J is TRBJ2-3 and V is TRBV7-3; 12 bases are a match to TRBD2. Germline V CDR1 and CDR2: SGHTA, FQGTGA. V trimming: 2 bases; J trimming: 6 bases; junction bases outside the gene matches: 3. The CDR3 is 15 residues long. Here the CDR3 reads CASSLLAGGPDTQYF. The CDR3, as DNA: TGTGCCAGCAGCTTACTAGCGGGGGGGCCTGATACGCAGTATTTT.

The chain couples TRBV27 to TRBJ2-1; tentatively, D is TRBD2 (6 bases). CDR1 is MNHEY and CDR2 is SMNVEV in the germline V gene (reference sequence). V was pared by 7 bases and J by 7 bases, with 8 bases between. The CDR3 has 11 amino acids. The CDR3 bases are TGTGCCAGCAATGGGGGGAATGAGCAGTTCTTC. This gives the protein CASNGGNEQFF.

Concerning this clone itself: Other DNA sequences in the same sample also yield this CDR3. This chain uses TRBV19 with TRBJ2-1; TRBD1 might be the D (5 bases). Trimming removed 3 bases at V and 5 bases at J, with 11 bases between. CDR1 is LNHDA, CDR2 SQIVND, per germline (reference sequence). This CDR3 is 14 amino acids long. The CDR3, as DNA: TGTGCCAGTAGTATCCCCCGCAGGGACAATGAGCAGTTCTTC. This translates into CASSIPRRDNEQFF.

The gene calls are TRBV5-6 and TRBJ1-1; D perhaps matches TRBD1 (5 bases). Germline V gives CDR1 SGHDT, CDR2 YYEEEE. Trimming shortened V by 1 base and J by 1 base, and 11 bases separated the two germline ends. The CDR3 has 15 residues. CDR3 sequence (DNA): TGTGCCAGCAGCTTGAAGGAGGGACCGAACACTGAAGCTTTCTTT. It specifies CASSLKEGPNTEAFF.